Shown below are 2 T cell receptor beta chains from a single sample sequenced in a study of control samples from healthy donors and cancer patients. Clones were sequenced by immunoSEQ multiplex PCR, and TCRdb holds only the in-frame ones, with some missing. The profile covers 100,000 to 150,000 clones, with around 92% appearing a single time and around 2.1% taken by the ten largest. Sequenced input: blood. These receptors all stem from a woman between 45 and 60 years old in good health.

A note on this clone: One junction end does not reproduce the germline sequence, and a read error may be involved. V and J are TRBV11-2 and TRBJ2-2; a weak D match, TRBD2 (5 bases). The CDR3 is 13 residues long. Germline CDR1 is SGHAT and CDR2 is FQNNGV. The CDR3 loop is CASSLGTFGEPFF. The CDR3 DNA follows: TGTGCCAGCAGCTTAGGCACTTTTGGGGAGCCGTTTTTT.

V gene TRBV6-1 combines with J gene TRBJ2-5, with a possible D match to TRBD1 (6 bases). Trimming pared 1 base from V and 1 base from J, leaving 7 bases between. The length of the CDR3 is 14 residues. Per the germline V gene, CDR1 is MNHNS and CDR2 is SASEGT. The CDR3 sequence: CASSEGGGQETQYF. For the CDR3, the DNA is TGTGCCAGCAGTGAAGGAGGGGGCCAAGAGACCCAGTACTTC.